This entry describes one T cell receptor (beta chain). The data belong to a study of blood T cell repertoires in COVID-19. Overall study context: In each case, the material was cDNA or gDNA derived from T cells, B-cell-depleted T cells, or PBMCs.

V shed 4 bases and J shed 0 bases, with 3 bases lying between them. The CDR3 runs to 12 residues. Per germline, CDR1 SQVTM and CDR2 ANQGSEA. In the study's own analysis: Amplification of reference gene primers was used by the study to estimate nucleated cell counts. Clones were read by immunoSEQ multiplex PCR, and TCRdb kept only the in-frame ones, dropping some. V and J calls plus clone size are reproduced from that table; the DNA served to infer D and trimming. The sample lists approximately 210,000 clones, about four fifths occurring once. This TCR was sampled from a woman between 35 and 50 years old with active or convalescent COVID-19. The chain uses TRBV29-1 and TRBJ1-4; no definite D call. The sequenced sample consisted of peripheral blood. The DNA for the CDR3 is TGCAGCGTTGTTACAACTAATGAAAAACTGTTTTTT. Protein sequence: CSVVTTNEKLFF.